This T cell receptor (beta chain) was recorded in a study of T cells expressing NK-cell markers (dated by TCRdb to 2018 to 2021). In the study overall: In sorted CD3+CD56+NKG2C+, CD3+CD56+NKG2C- and CD3+CD56-NKG2C+ T-cell subsets from several donors, TCR beta-chain repertoires were profiled. Among the eight sequenced donors, only one was HCMV-seronegative, while the other seven were HCMV-seropositive. All eight donors whose samples were sequenced were randomly selected healthy volunteers, three of them men and five women. Illumina HiSeq 2000/2500, MiSeq or NextSeq was used to sequence libraries as 2 x 150 bp reads.

The instrument given in TCRdb is Illumina HiSeq 2000. TCR beta cDNA libraries were prepared using 5'RACE template switching, which introduced a universal primer site and unique molecular identifiers. cDNA synthesis was primed from the TCR beta constant segment and was followed by two successive PCR amplification steps. Concerning the study's data processing: MIGEC was used to demultiplex reads and group the reads by UMI, and MiTCR was used to assemble and quantify clonotypes. To remove erroneous sequences, TCR cDNA sequences were retained only when supported by two or more reads. The tcR package was used for downstream repertoire analysis, and clonotypes were matched between fractions using CDR3 nucleotide sequence together with V segment. VDJmatch was used to annotate antigen specificity against VDJdb, with one amino acid substitution in CDR3 permitted. TCRdb reprocessed the reads; each CDR3 protein sequence makes one entry, and DNA is unavailable. TCRdb, rather than the study authors, made the V and J calls. Per the sample table, the count is a few hundred thousand distinct CDR3 sequences. The top ten constitute 5.2% of the sample.

The CDR3 goes from the cysteine to the phenylalanine over 17 residues. DNA for this receptor is not on file. Sequences SGHVS (CDR1) and FQNEAQ (CDR2) are obtained from the germline V gene. HCMV-specific IgG was detected in serum with a commercial ELISA kit to determine HCMV serostatus. Ficoll density gradient centrifugation was used to isolate peripheral blood mononuclear cells from blood. As to this clonotype: What this receptor recognizes is not known.

General findings and caveats noted by the study authors: Whether the expanded NKG2C-expressing T cell clones were specific for HCMV antigens remained unclear. Those dominant clonotypes were again the most abundant among CD3+CD56-NKG2C+ cells in a few donors, at about 25-60.1%. In several donors, the dominant CD3+CD56+NKG2C+ clonotypes were found to rank among the top 10 CD8+ clonotypes and to make up 1.0-7.0% of CD8+ T cells.

Input material: blood T cells: a sorted CD56 or NKG2C T cell subset, CD4+ or CD8+ T cells, or bulk PBMC T cells (not recorded which). The sequence derives from a man aged 18-70 years in good health. The V and J segments used are TRBV7-8 and TRBJ2-7; TCRdb proposes TRBD1, but this gene call is untestable without DNA. CDR3 protein: CASSFAGGTDPTGEQYF.